One and the same sample provided the 15 T cell receptor beta chains below, sequenced in a study of tumor and adjacent non-tumor tissue in lung cancer. TCRbeta libraries were built with three rounds of nested PCR, modified from ARM-PCR. TCRdb re-called the multiplex PCR reads through MiXCR, storing one row per CDR3 protein. The data contain approximately 120,000 distinct CDR3 sequences, around three fifths of them singletons. This sample's RNA came from whole unsorted tissue. Sequencing used lung tumor tissue. The origin of the receptors is a man aged 25 to 40 with non-small cell lung cancer.

This chain connects TRBV24-1 to TRBJ2-1, with D possibly matching TRBD2 (6 bases). Germline assignment: CDR1 KGHDR and CDR2 SFDVKD. The CDR3 spans 17 residues. V was shortened by 4 bases and J by 3 bases, with 18 bases between the two germline ends. Here the CDR3 DNA reads TGTGCCACCAGTGACTTCCTGGGGGGAACCCTCTACAATGAGCAGTTCTTC. Its translation is CATSDFLGGTLYNEQFF.

This clonotype was detected once. A much larger clone differs from this one at a single base, so this may be a read error. V and J are TRBV20-1 and TRBJ2-1; a weak D match, TRBD2 (7 bases). Trimming stripped 6 bases from V and 7 bases from J, with 19 bases between. This CDR3 region has 14 residues. Per germline, CDR1 DFQATT and CDR2 SNEGSKA (reference sequence). In DNA, the CDR3 is TGCAGTGCCGACCCAGGGGAGGGGTTGAATGAGCAGTTCTTC. Residues: CSADPGEGLNEQFF.

As to this clonotype: A much more abundant neighbour one base away suggests this may be a read error. The gene calls are TRBV6-6 and TRBJ1-4; D ambiguous. The CDR3 consists of 12 residues. Per germline, CDR1 MNHNY and CDR2 SVGAGI (reference sequence). The CDR3, as DNA: TGTGTCAGCAGCCCTCGGAGCGAAAAACTGTTTTTT. Translation gives CVSSPRSEKLFF.

Details on this clonotype: A read error may explain this, as a much larger clone is one base away. The rearrangement links TRBV4-2 to TRBJ1-2; D gene ambiguous. CDR1 and CDR2 (germline): LGHNA, YNFKEQ. The CDR3 has 16 amino acids. This chain's CDR3 is CTSSQDRTRDNYGYTF. Written as DNA, the CDR3 is TGTACCAGCAGCCAAGATAGGACGAGGGATAACTATGGCTACACCTTC.

This chain links TRBV10-3 with TRBJ2-3; D is possibly TRBD1 or TRBD2 (5 bases each). The CDR3 has 15 residues. CDR1 and CDR2 from the germline V gene are ENHRY and SYGVKD. Trimming removed 3 bases at V and 2 bases at J, with 12 bases between. The CDR3 sequence is CAISDRVGDTDTQYF. CDR3 coding DNA: TGTGCCATCAGTGACAGGGTGGGGGACACAGATACGCAGTATTTT.

Points on this clonotype: The conserved final phenylalanine or tryptophan is absent from the CDR3, which likely points to a read error. The chain joins TRBV6-2 or TRBV6-3 to TRBJ2-7, with unresolved D. This CDR3 contains 11 residues. With 4 bases removed from V and 4 bases from J, the gap between germline ends came to 5 bases. CDR1 and CDR2 (germline): MNHEY, SVGEGT. The CDR3 protein is CASSSRYEQYL. CDR3 DNA sequence: TGTGCCAGCAGTTCGCGGTACGAGCAGTACCTC.

There are a few counts of this clonotype. One base away lies a much larger clone, so this may be a sequencing read error. The chain joins TRBV20-1 to TRBJ2-7; D possibly corresponds to TRBD2 (6 bases). Germline V gene lookup returns CDR1 DFQATT and CDR2 SNEGSKA (reference sequence). The CDR3 spans 13 residues. The V end was cut by 2 bases, the J end by 4 bases, with 12 bases between. CDR3 coding DNA: TGCAGTGCTAGACACGGGACTCGGTACGAGCAGTACTTC. This encodes CSARHGTRYEQYF.

In this sample, this clonotype turned up many times. The chain couples TRBV6-6 to TRBJ1-5, with 7 bases identical to TRBD1. The germline V gene encodes CDR1 MNHNY and CDR2 SVGAGI (reference sequence). J lost 7 bases, V lost 5 bases, and 5 bases had no gene match. There are 13 residues in the CDR3. The CDR3 sequence: CASSRDRAQPQHF. The CDR3 nucleotides read TGTGCCAGCAGTCGAGACAGGGCCCAGCCCCAGCATTTT.

The chain links TRBV6-9 to TRBJ1-2, with D unresolved. Germline V gene data show CDR1 as MNHGY and CDR2 as SVAAGI. CDR3 length: 16 amino acids. The V and J ends lost 2 bases and 3 bases respectively, with 16 bases between them. The CDR3 is CASSYLFNKGYYGYTF. DNA of the CDR3: TGTGCCAGCAGTTATCTCTTCAATAAGGGCTACTATGGCTACACCTTC.

The V gene is TRBV4-3, the J gene TRBJ2-3; TRBD1 agrees at 9 bases. The germline CDR1 and CDR2 sequences are LGHNA and YSLEER. This CDR3 contains 15 residues. Trimming at V came to 10 bases and at J to 6 bases, leaving 14 bases not matched to a gene. The CDR3 nucleotides read TGCGCCAACAACTTCTCCGGGACAGGGAGCGATACGCAGTATTTT. It encodes CANNFSGTGSDTQYF.

This chain links TRBV12-3 or TRBV12-4 with TRBJ1-4, with D maybe TRBD1 (6 bases). The CDR3 extends over 14 amino acids. V was clipped by 5 bases and J by 8 bases, with 15 bases between them. The CDR3 DNA reads as TGTGCCAGCAGTCCACGAGGGCAGGGGGAAAAACTGTTTTTT. It translates to CASSPRGQGEKLFF.

Worth noting for this clonotype: A much bigger clone sits one base away, suggesting this may be a read error. This chain uses TRBV11-3 with TRBJ2-4; D gene ambiguous. The CDR3 is made up of 15 amino acids. Germline CDR1 reads SGHNT; CDR2 reads YENEEA. CDR3 in DNA: TGTGCCAGCATCCCGGACGGAGTAGCCAAAAGCATTCAGTACTTC. Protein product: CASIPDGVAKSIQYF.

A remark on this clonotype: This may arise from a read error, as a much more abundant clone is one base away. This rearrangement joins TRBV20-1 to TRBJ2-7; no clear D. Germline V lookup: CDR1 DFQATT, CDR2 SNEGSKA (reference sequence). Trimming stripped 5 bases from V and 8 bases from J, with 19 bases between. The CDR3 extends over 13 amino acids. Here the CDR3 reads CSAGKTLGFKQYF. The DNA for the CDR3 is TGCAGTGCTGGAAAGACCCTGGGTTTTAAGCAGTACTTC.

To note about this clonotype: With a much larger clone just one base away, this may be a read error. The J gene is TRBJ1-2, the V gene TRBV12-3 or TRBV12-4; weak D call: TRBD1 (5 bases). This CDR3 contains 13 residues. CDR3 in DNA: TGTGTCAGCAGCCCGACAGTGACCTATGGCTACACCTTC. This gives the protein CVSSPTVTYGYTF.

In this sample, this clonotype turned up once. Because the CDR3 is missing its conserved closing phenylalanine or tryptophan, this is likely a read error. The CDR3 loop reads CAISESRTGEETQYL. Here the CDR3 DNA reads TGTGCCATCAGTGAGTCGAGGACTGGGGAAGAGACCCAGTACTTA. The rearrangement joins TRBV10-3 to TRBJ2-5; weak D call: TRBD2 (5 bases). CDR3 length: 15 amino acids. Germline values: CDR1 ENHRY, CDR2 SYGVKD. V lost 0 bases to trimming and J lost 3 bases, with 11 bases between them.